The 14 T cell receptor beta chains below were found in one sample sequenced in a study of memory CD4+ T cells and cytomegalovirus serostatus. TCRdb's copy holds only in-frame clones and misses some; the assay was immunoSEQ multiplex PCR. The repertoire holds 50,000 to 60,000 clones, with about three quarters as singletons. Single viable CD3+CD4+CD8-CD45RO+ cells were sorted as the memory CD4+ T cells. Source material: memory CD4+ T cells from blood. Receptors were obtained from an adult in good health and CMV-seropositive.

The V gene is TRBV21-1, the J gene TRBJ1-4; the listed D gene, TRBD1, was not tested against the DNA. TRBV21-1 is an annotated pseudogene. The CDR3 has 17 residues. DNA of the CDR3: TGTGCCAGCAGCAAAGGACAGGGTATTAAAACTAATGAAAAACTGTTTTTT. It translates to CASSKGQGIKTNEKLFF.

The J gene is TRBJ2-1, the V gene TRBV4-2, with TRBD2 identical over 10 bases. V lost 2 bases and J lost 4; bases outside the gene matches: 11. CDR1 and CDR2 from the germline V gene are LGHNA and YNFKEQ. This CDR3 is built from 18 residues. The CDR3 is CASSQFAGTSDLYNEQFF. CDR3 DNA sequence: TGTGCCAGCAGCCAATTCGCCGGGACTAGCGACCTGTACAATGAGCAGTTCTTC.

This clone occurred a few times. This chain uses TRBV7-2 with TRBJ1-6, with TRBD1 matching over 7 bases. Unmatched junction bases numbered 19, after V lost 5 bases and J lost 6 bases. The CDR3 runs to 19 residues. Per germline, CDR1 SGHTA and CDR2 FQGNSA. In nucleotides, the CDR3 is TGTGCCAGCAGCCGACTTAGCGGCACAGGGGCCCTGGGTAATTCACCCCTCCACTTT. It encodes CASSRLSGTGALGNSPLHF.

The chain's CDR3 is CASSPGRGVTPLHF. CDR3 in DNA: TGTGCCAGTAGCCCGGGCAGGGGGGTGACACCCCTCCACTTT. The chain couples TRBV19 to TRBJ1-6, with TRBD1 identical over 7 bases. The germline CDR1 and CDR2 sequences are LNHDA and SQIVND (reference sequence). V gave up 6 bases and J gave up 11 bases; unmatched junction bases: 10. The CDR3 loop spans 14 amino acids.

This chain connects TRBV5-1 to TRBJ2-5; D is ambiguous. CDR1 and CDR2 from the germline V gene are SGHRS and YFSETQ. The CDR3 loop spans 14 amino acids. With 0 bases removed from V and 1 base from J, the gap between germline ends came to 7 bases. CDR3 residues: CASSLGDSQETQYF. CDR3 nucleotide sequence: TGCGCCAGCAGCTTGGGTGACTCCCAAGAGACCCAGTACTTC.

The chain employs TRBV30 and TRBJ1-6; D might be TRBD1 (5 bases). The CDR3 runs to 13 residues. Germline V lookup: CDR1 GTSNPN, CDR2 SVGIG (reference sequence). The ends were cut back, 4 bases at V and 12 bases at J, with 16 bases in the middle. The CDR3 sequence: CAWTVSGSQPLHF. DNA for the CDR3: TGTGCCTGGACCGTTTCAGGGTCGCAACCCCTCCACTTT.

The chain carries TRBV4-3 and TRBJ1-6; no clear D. The V end was cut by 4 bases, the J end by 8 bases, with 9 bases between. Germline-derived CDR1 and CDR2 are LGHNA and YSLEER. The CDR3 runs to 13 residues. The CDR3 sequence: CASSPEEDSPLHF. As DNA, the CDR3 is TGCGCCAGCAGCCCAGAGGAGGATTCACCCCTCCACTTT.

The rearrangement joins TRBV10-1 to TRBJ1-5, with TRBD1 identical over 7 bases. Looked up from germline, CDR1 is WNHNN and CDR2 is SYGVQD (reference sequence). V dropped 8 bases and J dropped 5; count of bases not matched to a gene: 12. The CDR3 extends over 15 amino acids. CDR3 nucleotides: TGCGCCAGCCCCCGTGACGTAAGGGGGCATCAGCCCCAGCATTTT. Its translation: CASPRDVRGHQPQHF.

The chain uses TRBV2 and TRBJ1-5, with D hard to call. CDR1 and CDR2 from the germline V gene are SNHLY and FYNNEI. Trimming stripped 8 bases from V and 4 bases from J, with 18 bases between. The CDR3 runs 15 residues. The CDR3 protein is CASSQRGLSNQPQHF. The CDR3 DNA reads as TGTGCCAGCTCCCAAAGAGGTCTTTCGAATCAGCCCCAGCATTTT. Combining the CDR3 with reference TRBV2 and TRBJ1-5 gives the whole variable domain EPEVTQTPSHQVTQMGQEVILRCVPISNHLYFYWYRQILGQKVEFLVSFYNNEISEKSEIFDDQFSVERPDGSNFTLKIRSTKLEDSAMYFCASSQRGLSNQPQHFGDGTRLSIL.

The chain is built from TRBV19 and TRBJ2-2, with D unresolved. The CDR3 extends over 18 amino acids. Germline V lookup: CDR1 LNHDA, CDR2 SQIVND (reference sequence). Trimming shortened V by 8 bases and J by 1 base, and 23 bases separated the two germline ends. The CDR3 region has the DNA TGTGCCAGTTCATTTACCCTTAGGAGTCCCAAGAACACCGGGGAGCTGTTTTTT. Translated, it gives CASSFTLRSPKNTGELFF.

The chain carries TRBV4-1 and TRBJ2-1; 8 bases line up with TRBD1. Trimming took 4 bases from V and 5 from J; bases not matched to a gene: 7. This CDR3 contains 15 residues. The V gene's germline CDR1 is MGHRA and CDR2 YSYEKL. The CDR3 reads CASSPWTGRNNEQFF. CDR3 nucleotide sequence: TGCGCCAGCAGCCCGTGGACAGGGAGGAACAATGAGCAGTTCTTC.

The rearrangement uses TRBV5-1 and TRBJ2-5; TRBD2 matches at 9 bases. The CDR3 has 16 amino acids. Trimming removed 1 base from V and 2 bases from J; junction bases left unmatched: 6. Germline CDR1 is SGHRS and CDR2 is YFSETQ. The CDR3 sequence is CASSLSSSGVQETQYF. CDR3 sequence (DNA): TGCGCCAGCAGCTTGTCTTCTAGCGGGGTTCAAGAGACCCAGTACTTC.

The CDR3 protein is CAISEPLPGEGETQYF. For the CDR3, the DNA is TGTGCCATCAGTGAGCCACTGCCTGGGGAAGGGGAGACCCAGTACTTC. The chain links TRBV10-3 to TRBJ2-5; D call uncertain. The germline V gene encodes CDR1 ENHRY and CDR2 SYGVKD. This CDR3 has 16 residues. Trimming stripped 2 bases from V and 5 bases from J, with 18 bases between.

This chain links TRBV11-3 with TRBJ2-7, with 7 bases aligning to TRBD1. Germline trimming cut 5 bases from V and 2 bases from J; bases unmatched to any gene: 15. This CDR3 is built from 17 residues. Germline CDR1 reads SGHNT; CDR2 reads YENEEA. CDR3 DNA: TGTGCCAGCAGCCCCGGCGTCGGGACAGTTCCTCCCTACGAGCAGTACTTC. Residues: CASSPGVGTVPPYEQYF.